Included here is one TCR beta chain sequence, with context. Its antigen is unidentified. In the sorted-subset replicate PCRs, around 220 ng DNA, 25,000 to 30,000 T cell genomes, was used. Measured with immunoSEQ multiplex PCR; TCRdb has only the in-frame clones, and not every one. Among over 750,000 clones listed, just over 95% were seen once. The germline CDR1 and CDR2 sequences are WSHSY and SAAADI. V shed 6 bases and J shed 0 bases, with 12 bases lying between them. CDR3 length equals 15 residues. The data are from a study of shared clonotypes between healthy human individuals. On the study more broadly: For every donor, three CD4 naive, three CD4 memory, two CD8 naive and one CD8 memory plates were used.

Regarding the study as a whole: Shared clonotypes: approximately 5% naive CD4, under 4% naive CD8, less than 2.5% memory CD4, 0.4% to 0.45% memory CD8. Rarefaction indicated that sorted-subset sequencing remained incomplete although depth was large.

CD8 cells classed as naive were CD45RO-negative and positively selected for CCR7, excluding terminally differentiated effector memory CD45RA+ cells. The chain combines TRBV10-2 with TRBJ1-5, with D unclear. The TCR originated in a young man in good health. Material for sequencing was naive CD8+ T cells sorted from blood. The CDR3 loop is CASSDILDSNQPQHF. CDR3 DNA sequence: TGCGCCAGCAGCGACATCCTGGATAGCAATCAGCCCCAGCATTTT.